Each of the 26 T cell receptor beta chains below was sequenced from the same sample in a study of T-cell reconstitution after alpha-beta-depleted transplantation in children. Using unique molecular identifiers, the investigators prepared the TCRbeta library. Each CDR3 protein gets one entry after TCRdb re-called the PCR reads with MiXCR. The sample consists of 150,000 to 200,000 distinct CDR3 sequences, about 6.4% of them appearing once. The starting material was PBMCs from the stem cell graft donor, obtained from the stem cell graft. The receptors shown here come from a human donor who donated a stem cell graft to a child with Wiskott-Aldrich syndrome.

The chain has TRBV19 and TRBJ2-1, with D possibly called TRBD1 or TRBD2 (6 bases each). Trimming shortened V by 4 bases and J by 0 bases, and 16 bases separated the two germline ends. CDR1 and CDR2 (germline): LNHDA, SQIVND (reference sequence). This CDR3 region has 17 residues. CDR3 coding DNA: TGTGCCAGTAGTAAATTCCCGGGGGCTAGCTCCTACAATGAGCAGTTCTTC. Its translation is CASSKFPGASSYNEQFF.

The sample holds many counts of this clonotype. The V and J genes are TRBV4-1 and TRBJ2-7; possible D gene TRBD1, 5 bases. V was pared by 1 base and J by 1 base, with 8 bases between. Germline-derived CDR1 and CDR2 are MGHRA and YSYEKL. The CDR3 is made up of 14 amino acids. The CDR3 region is CASSQGGSSYEQYF. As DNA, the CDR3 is TGCGCCAGCAGCCAAGGGGGCTCTTCCTACGAGCAGTACTTC.

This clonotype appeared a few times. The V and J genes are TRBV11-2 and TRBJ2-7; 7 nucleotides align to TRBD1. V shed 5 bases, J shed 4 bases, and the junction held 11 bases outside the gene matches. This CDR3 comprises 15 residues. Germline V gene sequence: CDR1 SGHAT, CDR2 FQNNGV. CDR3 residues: CASSRARTGEYEQYF. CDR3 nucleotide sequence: TGTGCCAGCAGCCGAGCCCGGACAGGAGAATACGAGCAGTACTTC.

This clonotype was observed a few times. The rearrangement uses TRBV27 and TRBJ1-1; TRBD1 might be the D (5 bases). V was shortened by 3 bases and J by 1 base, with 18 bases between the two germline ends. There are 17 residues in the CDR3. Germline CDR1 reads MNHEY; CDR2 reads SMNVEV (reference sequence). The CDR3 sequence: CASSFGKGRMGNTEAFF. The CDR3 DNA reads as TGTGCCAGCAGTTTCGGCAAGGGGAGGATGGGGAACACTGAAGCTTTCTTT.

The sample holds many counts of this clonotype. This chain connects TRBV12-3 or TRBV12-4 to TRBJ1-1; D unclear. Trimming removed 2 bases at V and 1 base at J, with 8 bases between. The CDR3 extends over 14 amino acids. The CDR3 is CASSLFEGNTEAFF. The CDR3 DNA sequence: TGTGCCAGCAGTTTATTTGAGGGGAACACTGAAGCTTTCTTT.

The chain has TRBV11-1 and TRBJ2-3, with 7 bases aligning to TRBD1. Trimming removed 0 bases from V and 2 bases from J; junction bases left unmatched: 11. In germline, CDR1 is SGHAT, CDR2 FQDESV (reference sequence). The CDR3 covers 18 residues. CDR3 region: CASSLAFPDRQFTDTQYF. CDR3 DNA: TGTGCCAGCAGCTTAGCGTTCCCGGACAGGCAATTCACAGATACGCAGTATTTT.

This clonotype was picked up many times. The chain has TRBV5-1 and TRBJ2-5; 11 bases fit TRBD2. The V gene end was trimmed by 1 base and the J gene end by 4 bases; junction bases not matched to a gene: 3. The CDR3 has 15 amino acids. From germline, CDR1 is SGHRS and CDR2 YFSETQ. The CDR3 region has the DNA TGCGCCAGCAGCTTGACTAGCGGGAGTGGAGAGACCCAGTACTTC. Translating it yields CASSLTSGSGETQYF.

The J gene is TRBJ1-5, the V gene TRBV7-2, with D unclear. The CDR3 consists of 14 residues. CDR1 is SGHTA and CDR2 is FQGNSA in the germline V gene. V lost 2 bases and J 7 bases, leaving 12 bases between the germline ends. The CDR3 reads CASSLSAAEQPQHF. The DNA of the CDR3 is TGTGCCAGCAGCTTATCGGCAGCCGAACAGCCCCAGCATTTT.

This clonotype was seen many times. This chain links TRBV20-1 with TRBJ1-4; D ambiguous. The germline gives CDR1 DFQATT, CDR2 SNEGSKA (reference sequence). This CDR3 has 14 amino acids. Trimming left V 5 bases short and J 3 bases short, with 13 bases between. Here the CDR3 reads CSAAPLGSNEKLFF. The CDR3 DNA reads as TGCAGTGCTGCCCCCCTGGGCTCTAATGAAAAACTGTTTTTT.

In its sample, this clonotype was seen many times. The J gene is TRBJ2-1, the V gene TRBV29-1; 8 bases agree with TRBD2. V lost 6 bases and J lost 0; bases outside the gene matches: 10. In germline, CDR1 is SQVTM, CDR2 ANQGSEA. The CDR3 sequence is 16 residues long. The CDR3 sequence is CSVPGRGAHSYNEQFF. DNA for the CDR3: TGCAGCGTCCCCGGGCGGGGGGCCCACTCCTACAATGAGCAGTTCTTC.

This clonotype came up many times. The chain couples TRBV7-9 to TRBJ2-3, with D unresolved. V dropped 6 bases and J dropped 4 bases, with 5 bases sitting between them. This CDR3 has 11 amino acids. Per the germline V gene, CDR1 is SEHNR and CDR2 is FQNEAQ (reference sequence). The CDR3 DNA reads TGTGCCAGCAGGGTCGCAGATACGCAGTATTTT. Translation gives CASRVADTQYF.

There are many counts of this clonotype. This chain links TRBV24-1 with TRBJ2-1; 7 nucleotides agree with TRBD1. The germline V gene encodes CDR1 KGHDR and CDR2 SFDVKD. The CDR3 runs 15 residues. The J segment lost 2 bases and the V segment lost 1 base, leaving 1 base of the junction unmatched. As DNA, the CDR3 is TGTGCCACCAGTGATTTACAGGGGCCCTACAATGAGCAGTTCTTC. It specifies CATSDLQGPYNEQFF.

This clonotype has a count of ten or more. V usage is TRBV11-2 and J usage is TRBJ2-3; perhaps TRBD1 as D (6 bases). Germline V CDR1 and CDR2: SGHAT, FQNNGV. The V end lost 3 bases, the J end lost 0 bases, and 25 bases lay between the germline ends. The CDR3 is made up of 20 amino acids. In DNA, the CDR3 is TGTGCCAGCAGCTTCGAGGTACAGGGACGATTCTCAACTAGCACAGATACGCAGTATTTT. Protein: CASSFEVQGRFSTSTDTQYF.

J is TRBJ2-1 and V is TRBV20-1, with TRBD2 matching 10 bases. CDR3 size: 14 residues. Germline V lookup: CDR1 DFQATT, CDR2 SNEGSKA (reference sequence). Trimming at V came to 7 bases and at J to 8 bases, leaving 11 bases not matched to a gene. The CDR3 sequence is CSGHLAGVSDEQFF. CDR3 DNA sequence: TGCAGTGGTCATCTAGCGGGAGTGAGCGATGAGCAGTTCTTC.

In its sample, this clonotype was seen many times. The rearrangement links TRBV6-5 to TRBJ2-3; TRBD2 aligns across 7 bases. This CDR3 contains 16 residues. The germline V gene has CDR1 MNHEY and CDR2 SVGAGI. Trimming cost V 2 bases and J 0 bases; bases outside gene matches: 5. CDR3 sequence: CASSYGQGGSTDTQYF. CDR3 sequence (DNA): TGTGCCAGCAGTTACGGGCAGGGAGGGAGCACAGATACGCAGTATTTT.

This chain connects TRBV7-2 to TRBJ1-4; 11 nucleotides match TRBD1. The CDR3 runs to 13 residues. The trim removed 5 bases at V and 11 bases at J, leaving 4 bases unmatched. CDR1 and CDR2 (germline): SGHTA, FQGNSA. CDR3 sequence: CASSMGTGGKLFF. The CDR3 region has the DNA TGTGCCAGCAGCATGGGGACAGGGGGGAAACTGTTTTTT.

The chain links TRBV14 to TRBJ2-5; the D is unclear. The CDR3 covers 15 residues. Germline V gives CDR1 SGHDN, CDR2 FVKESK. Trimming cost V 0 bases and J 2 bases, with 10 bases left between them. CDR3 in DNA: TGTGCCAGCAGCCAAGATAGTACAGTACAAGAGACCCAGTACTTC. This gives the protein CASSQDSTVQETQYF.

As DNA, the CDR3 is TGTGCCACCAGCTCAGGGGGAGCCAAAAACATTCAGTACTTC. Amino acid sequence: CATSSGGAKNIQYF. The chain combines TRBV24-1 with TRBJ2-4, with 7 bases fitting TRBD1. The CDR3 sequence is 14 residues long. CDR1 is KGHDR and CDR2 is SFDVKD in the germline V gene. After removal of 7 bases from V and 0 bases from J, the junction contained 2 bases not matched to a gene.

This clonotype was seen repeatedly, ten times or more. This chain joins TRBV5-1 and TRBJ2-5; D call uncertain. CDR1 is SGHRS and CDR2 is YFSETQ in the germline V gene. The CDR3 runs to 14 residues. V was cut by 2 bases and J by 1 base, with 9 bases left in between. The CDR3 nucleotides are TGCGCCAGCAGCTTTCTCCTAACCCAAGAGACCCAGTACTTC. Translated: CASSFLLTQETQYF.

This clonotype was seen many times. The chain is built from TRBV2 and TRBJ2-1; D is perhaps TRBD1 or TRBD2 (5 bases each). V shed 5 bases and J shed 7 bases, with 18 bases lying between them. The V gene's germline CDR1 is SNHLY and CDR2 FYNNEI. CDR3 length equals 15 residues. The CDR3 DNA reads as TGTGCCAGCAGTTGGGACCGCCGGCGTGGAAATGAGCAGTTCTTC. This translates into CASSWDRRRGNEQFF.

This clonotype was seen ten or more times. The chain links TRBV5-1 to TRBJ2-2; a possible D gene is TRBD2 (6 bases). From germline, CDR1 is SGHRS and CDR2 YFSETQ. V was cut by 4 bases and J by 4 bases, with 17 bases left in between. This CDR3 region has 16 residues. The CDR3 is CASSPRRRGGTGELFF. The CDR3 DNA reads TGCGCCAGCAGCCCTCGGCGGCGGGGCGGCACCGGGGAGCTGTTTTTT.

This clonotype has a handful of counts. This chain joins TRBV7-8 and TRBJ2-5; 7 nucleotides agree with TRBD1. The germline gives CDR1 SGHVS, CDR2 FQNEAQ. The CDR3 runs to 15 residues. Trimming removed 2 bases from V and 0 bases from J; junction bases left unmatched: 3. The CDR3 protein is CASSLMDRNQETQYF. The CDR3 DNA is TGTGCCAGCAGCTTAATGGACAGGAACCAAGAGACCCAGTACTTC.

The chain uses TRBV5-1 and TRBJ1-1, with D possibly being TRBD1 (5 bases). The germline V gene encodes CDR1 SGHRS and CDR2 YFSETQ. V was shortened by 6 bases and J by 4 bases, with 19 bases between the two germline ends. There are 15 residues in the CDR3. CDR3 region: CASTWGASGGTEAFF. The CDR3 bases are TGCGCCAGCACCTGGGGCGCCTCGGGGGGCACTGAAGCTTTCTTT.

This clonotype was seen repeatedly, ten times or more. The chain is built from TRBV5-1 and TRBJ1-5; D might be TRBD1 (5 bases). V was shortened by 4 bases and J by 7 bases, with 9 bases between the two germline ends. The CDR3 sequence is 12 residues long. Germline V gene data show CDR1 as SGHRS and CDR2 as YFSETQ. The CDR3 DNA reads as TGCGCCAGCAGCCCAGAGGGGCAGCCCCAGCATTTT. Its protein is CASSPEGQPQHF.

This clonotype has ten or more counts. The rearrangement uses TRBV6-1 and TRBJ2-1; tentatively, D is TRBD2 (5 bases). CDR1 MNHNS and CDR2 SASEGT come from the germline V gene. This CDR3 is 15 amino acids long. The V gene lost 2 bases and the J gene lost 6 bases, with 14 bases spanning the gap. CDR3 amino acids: CASSERGYRINEQFF. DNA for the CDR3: TGTGCCAGCAGTGAACGCGGGTATAGAATCAATGAGCAGTTCTTC.

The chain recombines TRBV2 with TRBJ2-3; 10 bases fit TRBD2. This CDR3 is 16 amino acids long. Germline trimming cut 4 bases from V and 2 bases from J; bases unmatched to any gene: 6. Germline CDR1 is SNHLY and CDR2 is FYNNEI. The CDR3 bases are TGTGCCAGCAGTGTAATTAGCGGGGGGCCCACAGATACGCAGTATTTT. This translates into CASSVISGGPTDTQYF. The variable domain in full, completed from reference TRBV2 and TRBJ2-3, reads EPEVTQTPSHQVTQMGQEVILRCVPISNHLYFYWYRQILGQKVEFLVSFYNNEISEKSEIFDDQFSVERPDGSNFTLKIRSTKLEDSAMYFCASSVISGGPTDTQYFGPGTRLTVL.